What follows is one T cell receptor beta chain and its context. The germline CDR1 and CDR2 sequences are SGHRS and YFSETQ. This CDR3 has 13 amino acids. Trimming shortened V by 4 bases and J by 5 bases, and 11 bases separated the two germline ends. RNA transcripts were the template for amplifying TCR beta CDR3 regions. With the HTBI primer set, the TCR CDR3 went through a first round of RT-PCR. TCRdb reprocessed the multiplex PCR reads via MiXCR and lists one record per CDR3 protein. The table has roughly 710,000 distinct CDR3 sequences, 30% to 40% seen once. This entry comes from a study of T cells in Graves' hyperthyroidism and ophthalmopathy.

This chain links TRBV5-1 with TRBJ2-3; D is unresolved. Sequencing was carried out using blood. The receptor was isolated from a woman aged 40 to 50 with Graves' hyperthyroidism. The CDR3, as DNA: TGCGCCAGCAGCGCGAAGGAGTTAGATACGCAGTATTTT. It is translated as CASSAKELDTQYF.